The subject of this entry is one T cell receptor (beta chain). Its target is not known. The protocol was immunoSEQ multiplex PCR, while the TCRdb copy is restricted to in-frame clones and leaves out a portion. Of some 27,000 clones listed, approximately 77% are singletons. The time point denotes: recipient sample about 28 days before transplant, after cytoreduction. Recipients were bled about 28 days pretransplant and at posttransplant days 30, 100, 180. V was pared by 7 bases and J by 4 bases, with 10 bases of the junction left unmatched. This CDR3 has 14 amino acids. Looked up from germline, CDR1 is MNHNS and CDR2 is SASEGT. The data derive from a study of T cell clonotyping in hematopoietic cell transplantation. The study, taken as a whole, reports: No sorting was done, leaving CD4 and CD8 contributions mixed. Recipient TCR diversity dropped after transplant; expanded clonotypes rose from day 30 to 180.

The source is a man aged 35-49 years with acute myeloid leukemia. Some clones in this sample may be carry-over from other donors' samples. This sequence joins TRBV6-1 and TRBJ2-7, with 7 bases that match TRBD1. The sample consisted of peripheral blood mononuclear cells, taken before stem cell transplant. The CDR3 DNA reads TGTGCCAGCACCCGCCCAGGGGGTTGGTACGAGCAGTACTTC. It encodes CASTRPGGWYEQYF.